This TCR beta chain was documented in a study of blood T cell repertoires in COVID-19. Overall study: Samples representing acute and convalescent COVID-19 were sourced from the United States, Italy and Spain. T cells, B-cell-depleted T cells, or PBMCs provided the cDNA or gDNA that served as material.

Original methodology: Nucleated cell counts were estimated from reference gene primer amplification. Using immunoSEQ multiplex PCR, the repertoire was profiled, and TCRdb retains in-frame clones only, with some absent. The V and J calls and clone size come from that table; D and trimming were worked out from the DNA. The table shows about 120,000 clones, with around 89% occurring only once. Germline CDR1 is LNHNV and CDR2 is YYDKDF (reference sequence). The CDR3 contains 14 residues. The junction had 10 bases not matched to a gene; V was cut back by 0 bases and J by 14 bases. The clonotype comes from a man aged 55 to 69 with COVID-19, enrolled during active disease. This chain links TRBV15 with TRBJ2-3; 8 bases map to TRBD2. Sequenced: peripheral blood. The CDR3 DNA follows: TGTGCCACCAGCAGAGATTGGGGAGGACTAGCTGCGTATTTT. Its protein is CATSRDWGGLAAYF.